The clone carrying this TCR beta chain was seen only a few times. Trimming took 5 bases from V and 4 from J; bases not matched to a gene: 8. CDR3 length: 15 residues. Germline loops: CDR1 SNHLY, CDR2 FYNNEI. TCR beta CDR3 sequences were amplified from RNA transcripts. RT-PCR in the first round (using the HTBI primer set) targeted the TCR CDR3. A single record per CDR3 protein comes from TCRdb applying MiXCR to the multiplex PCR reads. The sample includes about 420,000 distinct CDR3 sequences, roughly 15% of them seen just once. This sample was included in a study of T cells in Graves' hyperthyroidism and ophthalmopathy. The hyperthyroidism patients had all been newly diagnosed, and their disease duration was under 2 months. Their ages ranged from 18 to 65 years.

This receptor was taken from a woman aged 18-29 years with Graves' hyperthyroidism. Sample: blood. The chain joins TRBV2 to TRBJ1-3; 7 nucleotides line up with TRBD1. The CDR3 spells CASSIRQGLGNTIYF. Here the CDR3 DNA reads TGTGCCAGCAGTATTAGACAGGGTTTGGGAAACACCATATATTTT.